The 18 T cell receptor beta chains listed next were all sequenced from one sample in a study of blood T cell repertoires in COVID-19. The data were produced by immunoSEQ multiplex PCR, yet TCRdb's version contains in-frame clones alone and is incomplete. Counted here are some 380,000 clones, 90% occurring once; the ten biggest clones make up approximately 6.2%. Specimen: peripheral blood. The origin of the receptors is a man in his late teens or twenties with active or convalescent COVID-19.

The chain uses TRBV27 and TRBJ1-5; TRBD1 might be the D (5 bases). Germline-derived CDR1 and CDR2 are MNHEY and SMNVEV (reference sequence). V was pared by 8 bases and J by 5 bases, with 10 bases between. This CDR3 has 12 residues. CDR3 sequence (DNA): TGTGCCAGCGGGCAGGGCCATCAGCCCCAGCATTTT. It translates to CASGQGHQPQHF.

This chain joins TRBV4-2 and TRBJ2-1; 10 positions agree with TRBD2. This CDR3 is built from 15 residues. The J segment lost 5 bases and the V segment lost 4 bases, leaving 5 bases of the junction unmatched. Germline V gene data show CDR1 as LGHNA and CDR2 as YNFKEQ. CDR3 sequence reads: CASSLLAGNDNEQFF. The CDR3 DNA reads TGTGCCAGCAGCCTACTAGCGGGAAACGACAATGAGCAGTTCTTC.

The V gene is TRBV10-3, the J gene TRBJ2-7; 7 positions match TRBD1. The germline gives CDR1 ENHRY, CDR2 SYGVKD. This CDR3 spans 16 amino acids. V shed 3 bases and J 0 bases; nucleotides not matched to a gene: 8. The CDR3: CAISDQGQYSSYEQYF. The CDR3 DNA reads as TGTGCCATCAGTGACCAGGGACAGTATAGCTCCTACGAGCAGTACTTC.

The CDR3 reads CASSGRLAGVTDTQYF. In nucleotides, the CDR3 is TGTGCCAGCAGCGGACGACTAGCGGGAGTGACAGATACGCAGTATTTT. The chain uses TRBV7-2 and TRBJ2-3, with 12 bases fitting TRBD2. Germline-derived CDR1 and CDR2 are SGHTA and FQGNSA. J gave up 3 bases and V 5 bases, and 6 bases lay outside the gene matches. CDR3 length: 16 amino acids.

This clone was observed once. The rearrangement joins TRBV11-2 to TRBJ1-3; the match to TRBD1 covers 7 bases. The ends lost 5 bases at V and 1 base at J; junction bases unmatched: 5. CDR1 is SGHAT, CDR2 FQNNGV, per germline. The CDR3 totals 15 residues. The chain's CDR3 is CASSVTTGSGNTIYF. In DNA form, the CDR3 reads TGTGCCAGCAGCGTAACGACAGGGTCTGGAAACACCATATATTTT.

The chain employs TRBV30 and TRBJ1-3; the match to TRBD1 covers 8 bases. The germline V gene encodes CDR1 GTSNPN and CDR2 SVGIG (reference sequence). This CDR3 has 14 amino acids. V lost 6 bases, J lost 4 bases, and 8 bases stayed unmatched. The CDR3 loop is CACKGQGAGNTIYF. The CDR3 nucleotides read TGTGCCTGCAAAGGACAGGGAGCAGGAAACACCATATATTTT. The entire variable domain, with the rest obtained from reference TRBV30 and TRBJ1-3, is as follows: SQTIHQWPATLVQPVGSPLSLECTVEGTSNPNLYWYRQAAGRGLQLLFYSVGIGQISSEVPQNLSASRPQDRQFILSSKKLLLSDSGFYLCACKGQGAGNTIYFGEGSWLTVV.

The rearrangement uses TRBV24-1 and TRBJ1-4; TRBD1 aligns across 11 bases. V was clipped by 4 bases and J by 8 bases; unmatched bases: 5. Germline CDR1 reads KGHDR; CDR2 reads SFDVKD. The CDR3 spans 15 residues. This chain's CDR3 is CATSERTGGEEKLFF. The CDR3 DNA reads as TGTGCCACCAGTGAGCGGACAGGGGGCGAAGAAAAACTGTTTTTT.

The chain recombines TRBV19 with TRBJ2-2, with no clear D. From germline, CDR1 is LNHDA and CDR2 SQIVND (reference sequence). Trimming cost V 5 bases and J 4 bases, with 17 bases left between them. The CDR3 is 16 amino acids. The CDR3 DNA reads as TGTGCCAGTAGTTTCGGGTCGCTAGTCGGCACCGGGGAGCTGTTTTTT. This sequence encodes CASSFGSLVGTGELFF.

The V gene is TRBV27, the J gene TRBJ2-7, with D possibly TRBD2 on 7 matching bases. This CDR3 region has 14 residues. From germline, CDR1 is MNHEY and CDR2 SMNVEV (reference sequence). V lost 2 bases to trimming and J lost 2 bases, with 10 bases between them. The CDR3 coding sequence is TGTGCCAGCAGTTTAAACGGGGGGCCCTACGAGCAGTACTTC. Its translation: CASSLNGGPYEQYF.

The V call is TRBV3-1 (or the pseudogene TRBV3-2), the J call TRBJ2-1, with D possibly TRBD2 on 6 matching bases. The CDR3 has 14 residues. Germline CDR1 and CDR2: LGHDT and YNNKEL (reference sequence). The V end was cut by 4 bases, the J end by 5 bases, with 12 bases between. This chain's CDR3 is CASSRRGFNNEQFF. The CDR3 bases are TGTGCCAGCAGCCGCCGGGGGTTTAACAATGAGCAGTTCTTC.

The rearrangement uses TRBV4-1 and TRBJ1-2; weak D call: TRBD1 (6 bases). V was cut by 1 base and J by 4 bases, with 10 bases left in between. The germline V gene has CDR1 MGHRA and CDR2 YSYEKL. The CDR3 is made up of 14 amino acids. CDR3 DNA sequence: TGCGCCAGCAGCCAAGTACAGGGAACCTATGGCTACACCTTC. Protein: CASSQVQGTYGYTF.

This chain links TRBV4-1 with TRBJ1-5; D ambiguous. In germline, CDR1 is MGHRA, CDR2 YSYEKL. The CDR3 is 15 residues long. Trimming removed 4 bases from V and 1 base from J, with 11 bases in between. CDR3: CASSRAGESNQPQHF. In nucleotides, the CDR3 is TGCGCCAGCAGCCGAGCTGGGGAGAGCAATCAGCCCCAGCATTTT.

This chain links TRBV7-2 with TRBJ2-1; the D gene is possibly TRBD1 (7 bases). Per germline, CDR1 SGHTA and CDR2 FQGNSA. The CDR3 is 16 residues long. V lost 0 bases to trimming and J lost 8 bases, with 17 bases between them. CDR3: CASSLAPQGGADEQFF. The CDR3 DNA is TGTGCCAGCAGCTTAGCCCCGCAGGGGGGCGCGGATGAGCAGTTCTTC.

V and J are TRBV11-2 and TRBJ1-1; D not resolved. There are 12 residues in the CDR3. The germline V gene has CDR1 SGHAT and CDR2 FQNNGV. Trimming shortened V by 3 bases and J by 0 bases, and 2 bases separated the two germline ends. The CDR3 sequence is CASSFMNTEAFF. The DNA of the CDR3 is TGTGCCAGCAGCTTTATGAACACTGAAGCTTTCTTT.

The V call is TRBV5-1, the J call TRBJ1-2, with 11 positions matching TRBD1. V shed 5 bases, J shed 1 base, and the junction held 7 bases outside the gene matches. The CDR3 runs to 16 residues. Germline V gene lookup returns CDR1 SGHRS and CDR2 YFSETQ. The CDR3 loop is CASRTGTGGHNYGYTF. The DNA of the CDR3 is TGCGCCAGCAGAACCGGGACAGGGGGGCATAACTATGGCTACACCTTC.

The CDR3 spells CASSRGLAGGAGELFF. DNA of the CDR3: TGTGCCAGCAGCAGGGGGCTAGCGGGAGGGGCAGGGGAGCTGTTTTTT. The J gene is TRBJ2-2, the V gene TRBV7-8, with 12 bases identical to TRBD2. Per the germline V gene, CDR1 is SGHVS and CDR2 is FQNEAQ. CDR3 length: 16 amino acids. Losses at the gene ends were 5 bases for V and 8 bases for J; bases not matched to a gene: 9.

V gene TRBV4-1 combines with J gene TRBJ2-4; the D gene is possibly TRBD2 (6 bases). CDR3 length: 15 amino acids. Trimming removed 3 bases at V and 3 bases at J, with 12 bases between. Germline lookup yields CDR1 MGHRA and CDR2 YSYEKL. In nucleotides, the CDR3 is TGCGCCAGCAGCCAGGGGACTGGGGGCAAAAACATTCAGTACTTC. Translating gives CASSQGTGGKNIQYF.

The chain carries TRBV11-3 and TRBJ2-7, with D perhaps TRBD2 (7 bases). The CDR3 spans 17 residues. Germline V lookup: CDR1 SGHNT, CDR2 YENEEA. Trimming stripped 5 bases from V and 3 bases from J, with 23 bases between. Written as DNA, the CDR3 is TGTGCCAGCAGCCCCCCGCCGCTGGGGGGGCCGGACTACGAGCAGTACTTC. As protein: CASSPPPLGGPDYEQYF.